The rows below give T cell receptor beta chains drawn from one sample of a study of tumor and adjacent non-tumor tissue in lung cancer. TCRdb recomputed calls from the multiplex PCR reads with MiXCR, one row per CDR3 protein. The sample lists 75,000 to 90,000 distinct CDR3 sequences, roughly 77% occurring once. The sequencing sample was made of distant non-tumor lung tissue. The origin of the receptors is a woman aged 45-65 years with non-small cell lung cancer. Both conserved end residues are part of each CDR3. Fields, in order: V gene, clone size, D gene, J gene, CDR3 protein, CDR3 DNA. A D gene is named only where the DNA matches it firmly. Clone size is stated in some rows and not others, as once, few, many or a class when expanded.

TRBV29-1	-	-	TRBJ1-5	CRVELGRGGDQSQHF	TGCAGGGTTGAATTAGGTCGAGGGGGAGATCAGTCCCAGCATTTT
TRBV6-6	once	TRBD1	TRBJ2-7	CASSYGTGGSYEQCF	TGTGCCAGTAGTTACGGGACAGGGGGCTCCTACGAGCAGTGCTTC
TRBV12-3/TRBV12-4	-	-	TRBJ2-5	CVSSKGQLQETQYF	TGTGTCAGCAGTAAGGGACAACTACAGGAGACCCAGTACTTC
TRBV7-2	-	TRBD2	TRBJ2-1	CASSAKESGGNNEQFF	TGTGCCAGCAGCGCGAAAGAGAGCGGGGGGAACAATGAGCAGTTCTTC
TRBV12-3/TRBV12-4	-	-	TRBJ1-1	CANWGSTEAFF	TGTGCCAACTGGGGGAGCACTGAAGCTTTCTTT
TRBV5-1	-	-	TRBJ2-5	CASRMAPREETQYF	TGCGCCAGCAGGATGGCCCCAAGGGAGGAGACCCAGTACTTC
TRBV10-1	-	-	TRBJ2-5	CARPTKSETRYF	TGCGCCAGACCCACCAAGAGTGAGACCCGGTACTTC
TRBV6-4	few	-	TRBJ2-2	CASSPMVGTVGELFF	TGTGCCAGTAGTCCCATGGTGGGGACGGTCGGGGAGCTGTTTTTT
TRBV6-6	-	-	TRBJ2-1	CASSLTCVTYNEQFF	TGTGCCAGCAGTCTCACTTGCGTCACTTACAATGAGCAGTTCTTC
TRBV2	-	-	TRBJ2-4	CANSGGTLSKNIQYF	TGTGCCAACAGTGGAGGGACGCTTAGTAAAAACATTCAGTACTTC
TRBV5-4	-	TRBD2	TRBJ2-3	CASSGLVGGRDTRYF	TGTGCCAGCAGCGGACTAGTGGGAGGGAGGGATACGAGGTATTTT
TRBV4-1	-	TRBD2	TRBJ2-1	CASSQDSASGSTYNERFF	TGCGCCAGCAGCCAAGATTCGGCTAGCGGGAGCACCTACAATGAGCGGTTCTTC
TRBV25-1	many	TRBD1	TRBJ1-2	CASSSPRDRGAEGGGYTF	TGTGCCAGCAGTTCTCCGCGGGACAGGGGGGCGGAAGGGGGTGGCTACACCTTC
TRBV7-9	many	-	TRBJ1-4	CASSLQGTTNEKLFF	TGTGCCAGCAGCTTACAGGGGACAACTAATGAAAAACTGTTTTTT
TRBV5-1	-	-	TRBJ2-2	CASSIRLATTGELFF	TGCGCCAGCAGCATCCGCCTCGCGACCACCGGGGAGCTGTTTTTC
TRBV5-4	-	TRBD2	TRBJ2-3	CASNLSGTSADTQYF	TGTGCCAGCAACTTGTCCGGGACTAGCGCAGATACGCAGTACTTT
TRBV6-6	-	TRBD1	TRBJ1-2	CASGSGQGGDYNF	TGTGCCAGCGGTTCTGGACAGGGAGGAGACTACAACTTC
TRBV6-6	once	-	TRBJ2-1	CASSFSNSGSEQLF	TGTGCCAGCAGTTTTTCGAACAGTGGGAGTGAGCAGTTGTTC
TRBV12-3/TRBV12-4	-	TRBD2	TRBJ2-7	CASSSGTSGRSGSCEKYF	TGTGCTAGCAGTTCCGGGACTAGCGGGAGAAGTGGCTCCTGCGAGAAGTACTTC
TRBV12-3/TRBV12-4	many	TRBD2	TRBJ2-3	CASSAGGGDTQYF	TGTGCCAGCAGTGCGGGAGGGGGAGATACGCAGTATTTT
TRBV10-3	many	-	TRBJ1-6	CAISDRTNSPLHF	TGTGCCATCAGTGACAGAACTAATTCACCCCTCCACTTT
TRBV20-1	-	-	TRBJ1-1	CSAGTRADVAEAFF	TGCAGTGCAGGCACCCGGGCAGACGTGGCTGAAGCTTTCTTT
TRBV28	-	TRBD2	TRBJ2-3	CANRRPPPRRETTDTQYF	TGTGCCAACCGCCGGCCCCCTCCACGGCGGGAGACCACAGATACGCAGTATTTT
TRBV11-1	-	-	TRBJ2-3	CANSIDMEDTQYF	TGTGCCAACAGCATAGATATGGAAGATACGCAGTATTTT
TRBV14	-	-	TRBJ2-7	CDSSQVYCEQYF	TGTGACAGCAGCCAAGTGTACTGCGAGCAGTACTTC
TRBV11-2	-	-	TRBJ1-5	CVSSPGAANSNQLQHF	TGTGTCAGCAGCCCCGGAGCTGCTAATAGCAATCAGCTCCAGCATTTT
TRBV10-3	once	TRBD1	TRBJ2-1	CAISDPGTGSYDKQFF	TGTGCCATCAGTGACCCCGGGACAGGTTCCTACGATAAGCAGTTCTTC
TRBV11-2	-	-	TRBJ2-1	CASSLEVACNEQFF	TGTGCTAGCAGCTTGGAGGTGGCCTGTAATGAGCAGTTCTTC
TRBV29-1	-	-	TRBJ1-1	CSVEDDWQQNTEAFF	TGCAGCGTTGAAGATGATTGGCAGCAGAACACTGAAGCTTTCTTT
TRBV4-1	-	TRBD1	TRBJ1-6	CASRPGTGNSHIHF	TGCGCCAGCAGGCCCGGGACAGGGAATTCACACATCCACTTT
TRBV20-1	-	TRBD2	TRBJ2-3	CSAQAGTGTDTQNF	TGCAGTGCTCAAGCGGGAACTGGCACAGATACGCAGAATTTT
TRBV4-1	-	-	TRBJ2-1	CASSRGSENVYNEQFF	TGCGCCAGCAGCCGGGGGTCGGAGAACGTCTATAATGAGCAGTTCTTC
TRBV15	-	-	TRBJ2-7	CATSRGVGVVEQYF	TGTGCCACCAGCAGAGGTGTCGGGGTCGTCGAGCAGTACTTC
TRBV14	many	TRBD1	TRBJ2-3	CASSQGQPDTQYF	TGTGCCAGCAGCCAGGGACAGCCAGATACGCAGTATTTT
TRBV6-2/TRBV6-3	-	-	TRBJ1-1	CVSSYSSDRIAFF	TGTGTCAGCAGTTACTCGAGTGACAGGATCGCTTTCTTC
TRBV6-5	-	-	TRBJ2-1	CASSSLREQFF	TGTGCCAGCAGTTCCCTGCGCGAGCAGTTCTTC
TRBV6-1	-	-	TRBJ2-6	CASGGTTSGANVLIF	TGTGCCAGCGGGGGGACCACGTCTGGGGCCAACGTCTTGATTTTC
TRBV28	many	-	TRBJ2-7	CASSFDRFTYEQYF	TGTGCCAGCAGTTTTGACAGGTTTACCTACGAGCAGTACTTC
TRBV6-6	many	-	TRBJ2-2	CAASPGRATGELFF	TGTGCCGCCAGCCCGGGACGGGCCACCGGGGAGCTGTTTTTT
TRBV12-3/TRBV12-4	medium-sized	-	TRBJ2-7	CASSPPGLLGEQYF	TGTGCCAGCAGTCCTCCCGGGCTGCTAGGCGAGCAGTACTTC
TRBV19	-	-	TRBJ1-5	CASSVAYEPQHF	TGTGCCAGTAGTGTGGCATACGAACCCCAGCATTTC
TRBV6-6	-	-	TRBJ2-2	CACTQGRANTGELFF	TGTGCCTGCACACAGGGACGGGCGAACACCGGGGAGCTGTTCTTT
TRBV11-2	-	TRBD2	TRBJ2-1	CTSSIGLAETNEQFF	TGTACCAGCAGCATAGGCCTAGCGGAAACGAATGAGCAGTTCTTC
TRBV20-1	-	TRBD2	TRBJ2-1	CSARSNGDYDEQFF	TGCAGTGCTAGGTCAAACGGGGACTACGATGAGCAGTTCTTC
TRBV29-1	-	-	TRBJ2-7	CSVLTKRGNEQYF	TGCAGCGTCCTTACCAAGAGGGGAAACGAGCAGTACTTC
TRBV30	-	-	TRBJ2-7	CAWIEGNHEQYF	TGTGCCTGGATCGAGGGGAACCATGAGCAGTACTTC
TRBV12-3/TRBV12-4	-	-	TRBJ2-7	CASSHPGLLGDQYF	TGTGCCAGCAGTCATCCCGGGTTGCTAGGCGATCAGTACTTC
TRBV28	-	-	TRBJ2-7	CASSYLSWDPNRYEQYF	TGTGCCAGCAGTTACTTATCCTGGGACCCAAATCGGTATGAGCAGTACTTC
TRBV18	-	-	TRBJ2-5	CANSSVETQYF	TGTGCCAACTCATCCGTGGAGACCCAGTACTTC
TRBV4-2	-	-	TRBJ2-6	CTSSQDTNSGANVLTF	TGTACCAGCAGCCAAGATACAAACTCTGGCGCCAACGTCCTGACTTTC
TRBV7-9	-	-	TRBJ1-6	CASSTGEGNSPLHF	TGTGCCAGCAGTACGGGAGAGGGAAATTCACCCCTCCACTTT
TRBV29-1	-	-	TRBJ2-3	CSVVQYTQYF	TGTAGCGTTGTGCAATATACGCAATATTTT
TRBV11-2	once	-	TRBJ2-3	CASSLGSEDSQFF	TGTGCCAGCAGCTTAGGGTCAGAGGATTCGCAGTTTTTT
TRBV4-2	-	-	TRBJ2-2	CASCQELRTWELFF	TGTGCCAGCTGCCAAGAGCTTCGGACCTGGGAGCTGTTTTTT
TRBV12-3/TRBV12-4	-	TRBD2	TRBJ2-7	CASSWTSGSYGQYF	TGTGCCAGCTCCTGGACTAGCGGGAGCTACGGGCAGTACTTC
TRBV7-9	-	-	TRBJ1-4	CVSSLVRTNEKLFF	TGTGTCAGCAGCTTAGTCCGGACTAATGAAAAACTGTTTTTT
TRBV29-1	many	-	TRBJ2-3	CSGSDSGDTQYF	TGCAGCGGATCGGACTCGGGAGATACGCAGTATTTT
TRBV4-1	-	-	TRBJ2-4	CASSQPVRGTSRNIQYF	TGCGCCAGCAGCCAACCCGTCCGGGGGACCAGTAGGAACATTCAGTACTTC